A single sample is the source of the 13 T cell receptor beta chains below, sequenced in a study of CD8+ T cells in alopecia areata. Treatment meaning: oral pan-JAK inhibitor, 5-10 mg twice daily. Patients with alopecia areata provided lesional scalp punch biopsies as well as peripheral blood. Investigators isolated RNA and reverse transcribed it into cDNA to act as the sequencing template. The table came from immunoSEQ multiplex PCR; TCRdb's copy has only in-frame clones and leaves some out. Here the sample spans about 4,000 clones, roughly three quarters being singletons. This specimen consisted of skin, obtained at week 24, from a patient treated with tofacitinib. Every receptor here comes from a human donor with alopecia areata.

This clone was seen only once. The chain recombines TRBV19 with TRBJ2-3; D unresolved. From germline, CDR1 is LNHDA and CDR2 SQIVND (reference sequence). The CDR3 extends over 14 amino acids. Trimming removed 6 bases from V and 2 bases from J, with 12 bases in between. In nucleotides, the CDR3 is TGTGCCAGTAGCTCCGTGGGGTTCACAGATACGCAGTATTTT. Translated: CASSSVGFTDTQYF.

In nucleotides, the CDR3 is TGCGCCAGCAGCCAAGATTTAGGGCGTACTAATGAAAAACTGTTTTTT. Encoded protein: CASSQDLGRTNEKLFF. This sequence joins TRBV4-1 and TRBJ1-4; D gene ambiguous. The V and J ends lost 0 bases and 2 bases respectively, with 10 bases between them. The CDR3 totals 16 residues. Germline V gene data show CDR1 as MGHRA and CDR2 as YSYEKL.

The CDR3 spells CATSRDRAPGAIQYF. CDR3 nucleotides: TGTGCCACCAGCAGAGACCGGGCCCCCGGGGCCATTCAGTACTTC. This chain links TRBV15 with TRBJ2-4, with D perhaps assigned TRBD1 or TRBD2 (5 bases each). V was trimmed by 0 bases and J by 9 bases, leaving 15 bases between them. This CDR3 has 15 amino acids. Germline V gene lookup returns CDR1 LNHNV and CDR2 YYDKDF (reference sequence).

The chain uses TRBV5-5 and TRBJ1-3; unclear D gene. Trimming removed 4 bases from V and 1 base from J, with 18 bases in between. The length of the CDR3 is 17 residues. Germline V CDR1 and CDR2: SGHKS, YYEKEE (reference sequence). In nucleotides, the CDR3 is TGTGCCAGCAGCCTAGGACGGGGTGAGGGATCTGGAAACACCATATATTTT. Protein product: CASSLGRGEGSGNTIYF.

This chain uses TRBV7-8 with TRBJ2-7; D is undetermined. CDR3 size: 15 residues. V shed 5 bases and J shed 5 bases, with 19 bases lying between them. Germline loops: CDR1 SGHVS, CDR2 FQNEAQ. The CDR3 sequence is CASSRWTTTTNEQYF. DNA for the CDR3: TGTGCCAGCAGCCGATGGACCACTACTACTAACGAGCAGTACTTC.

The chain employs TRBV6-5 and TRBJ2-3, with a tentative D call TRBD2 (5 bases). Per the germline V gene, CDR1 is MNHEY and CDR2 is SVGAGI. The V end was cut by 4 bases, the J end by 5 bases, with 13 bases between. This CDR3 is 14 amino acids long. The CDR3 spells CASSLRGLRDTQYF. Here the CDR3 DNA reads TGTGCCAGCAGTTTACGTGGACTTAGAGATACGCAGTATTTT.

Turning to this clone: Since a far larger clone is one base different, this is likely a read error. Other DNA sequences in this sample translate to the same CDR3. The chain is built from TRBV9 and TRBJ2-5; no reliable D call. Germline V CDR1 and CDR2: SGDLS, YYNGEE. CDR3 length: 14 residues. Trimming shortened V by 2 bases and J by 2 bases, and 10 bases separated the two germline ends. Here the CDR3 reads CASSVAGSQETQYF. DNA of the CDR3: TGTGCCAGCAGCGTTGCTGGGTCTCAAGAGACCCAGTACTTC. Using reference TRBV9 and TRBJ2-5 for the parts outside the CDR3, the full variable domain is DSGVTQTPKHLITATGQRVTLRCSPRSGDLSVYWYQQSLDQGLQFLIQYYNGEERAKGNILERFSAQQFPDLHSELNLSSLELGDSALYFCASSVAGSQETQYFGPGTRLLVL.

This clone came up once. This chain connects TRBV4-3 to TRBJ2-2, with D unresolved. The germline V gene encodes CDR1 LGHNA and CDR2 YSLEER. V gave up 4 bases and J gave up 6 bases, with 9 bases separating them. The CDR3 is 13 amino acids. This CDR3 reads CASSRPEAGELFF. Here the CDR3 DNA reads TGCGCCAGCAGCCGCCCTGAGGCCGGGGAGCTGTTTTTT.

The rearrangement joins TRBV2 to TRBJ1-3, with a possible D match to TRBD1 (6 bases). This CDR3 has 14 residues. Looked up from germline, CDR1 is SNHLY and CDR2 is FYNNEI. The V gene lost 7 bases and the J gene lost 4 bases, with 14 bases spanning the gap. For the CDR3, the DNA is TGTGCCAGCACCGCCGGGACATCCGGAAACACCATATATTTT. Protein product: CASTAGTSGNTIYF.

This sequence joins TRBV19 and TRBJ1-4; maybe TRBD1 (6 bases). V lost 2 bases, J lost 16 bases, and 20 bases lay in between. Germline lookup yields CDR1 LNHDA and CDR2 SQIVND (reference sequence). The CDR3 spans 14 residues. The CDR3 DNA reads as TGTGCCAGTAGTATAAAAGTCCGGGGGGGCAGAAGGTTTTTT. It yields the protein CASSIKVRGGRRFF.

This clone was picked up a small number of times. The CDR3 sequence: CASSLTSTENYGYTF. The CDR3 DNA is TGTGCCAGCAGCTTAACGTCGACGGAGAACTATGGCTACACCTTC. The rearrangement uses TRBV7-3 and TRBJ1-2; D is unclear. CDR3 size: 15 residues. Germline V gene data show CDR1 as SGHTA and CDR2 as FQGTGA. The V and J ends lost 0 bases and 2 bases respectively, with 10 bases between them.

J is TRBJ1-3 and V is TRBV10-3; D may be TRBD1 (5 bases). Per the germline V gene, CDR1 is ENHRY and CDR2 is SYGVKD. The CDR3 covers 14 residues. Trimming stripped 8 bases from V and 0 bases from J, with 11 bases between. This CDR3 reads CAIRDSVSGNTIYF. CDR3 bases: TGTGCCATCCGAGACAGCGTCTCTGGAAACACCATATATTTT.

The chain is built from TRBV6-1 and TRBJ1-4, with D possibly matching TRBD1 (5 bases). With 7 bases removed from V and 8 bases from J, the gap between germline ends came to 20 bases. Germline V gene lookup returns CDR1 MNHNS and CDR2 SASEGT. CDR3 length: 15 amino acids. The CDR3 coding sequence is TGTGCCAGCAAAAGGTTTCAGGGTAATGTGGAAAAACTGTTTTTT. This codes for CASKRFQGNVEKLFF.